The clone carrying this T cell receptor (beta chain) was observed many times. What it binds is unknown. This sample stems from a study of T-cell reconstitution after alpha-beta-depleted transplantation in children. Overall study findings and caveats: When one year had passed after transplant, most T-cell counts and diversity came from newly produced T cells. About two months after transplant, alpha-beta T cells reportedly came from several hundred expanded graft clones. Recipient T cells and thymic progenitors that survived gave rise to the high TCRbeta diversity observed at day 60 in some patients.

Unique molecular identifiers were used in preparing the TCRbeta library. TCRdb reprocessed the PCR reads via MiXCR and lists one record per CDR3 protein. This table holds tens of thousands of distinct CDR3 sequences, roughly 6.7% found once. The CDR3 runs to 12 residues. Trimming took off 1 base at V and 2 bases at J, with 6 bases between the two ends. The V gene's germline CDR1 is GTSNPN and CDR2 SVGIG (reference sequence). The sequencing used peripheral blood, collected 60 days after TCRalphabeta/CD19-depleted stem cell transplant. The J gene is TRBJ2-7, the V gene TRBV30; perhaps TRBD1 as D (5 bases). The sequence came from a child under two years old who had a stem cell transplant for acute myeloid leukemia, so the T cells may come from the graft donor. The CDR3 bases are TGTGCCTGGAGTGGGGGCCCCTACGAGCAGTACTTC. Translating it yields CAWSGGPYEQYF.